Described below is a single TCR beta chain sequence and its context. These data come from a study of cytomegalovirus exposure and HLA in healthy donors. Germline lookup yields CDR1 SGHRS and CDR2 YFSETQ. V was trimmed by 0 bases and J by 3 bases, leaving 10 bases between them. CDR3 length equals 15 residues. The PCR contained 60 Vbeta and 13 Jbeta primers. Generated by immunoSEQ multiplex PCR, the TCRdb table keeps only in-frame clones and is missing some. This table has some 150,000 clones, under 10% appearing once. The sequenced sample consisted of PBMCs. The chain recombines TRBV5-1 with TRBJ1-3; the D is unclear. The source is a woman aged 40 to 55 in good health and CMV-seropositive. The CDR3 loop is CASSLVAGNGNTIYF. The CDR3, as DNA: TGCGCCAGCAGCTTGGTTGCGGGGAATGGAAACACCATATATTTT.